This T cell receptor (beta chain) originates from a study of regulatory T cells in long-lasting Graves disease. CDR3 length: 13 amino acids. CDR1 MGHDK and CDR2 SYGVNS come from the germline V gene. V dropped 7 bases and J dropped 4 bases, with 14 bases sitting between them. For TCR beta, libraries came from iRepertoire HTBI primers and Arm-PCR of CDR3 regions. Each CDR3 protein gets one entry after TCRdb re-called the multiplex PCR reads with MiXCR. The repertoire consists of 390,000 or so distinct CDR3 sequences, with approximately 12% occurring once and the leading ten covering 18%. Indicated time point: newly diagnosed GD, antithyroid drugs for less than 3 months. Extracted PBMC RNA gave rise to the TCR library. These same data were also listed under a study on T cells in Graves' hyperthyroidism and ophthalmopathy.

The specimen comprised peripheral blood mononuclear cells (PBMCs), sampled at new diagnosis, from a patient treated with antithyroid drugs. This chain joins TRBV25-1 and TRBJ2-7; D perhaps matches TRBD2 (6 bases). This clonotype was obtained from a young woman with Graves disease. CDR3 region: CASTNLASYEQYF. In DNA form, the CDR3 reads TGTGCCAGCACCAACCTAGCGTCTTACGAGCAGTACTTC.